This is a list of T cell receptor beta chains from one sample in a study of T cells in Graves' hyperthyroidism and ophthalmopathy. TCRdb recomputed calls from the multiplex PCR reads with MiXCR, one row per CDR3 protein. Among over 120,000 distinct CDR3 sequences, roughly 23% were seen once, and the ten largest hold 60% to 70%. Sequencing used blood. Receptors were obtained from a woman aged 45 to 65 with Graves' hyperthyroidism that later progressed to Graves' ophthalmopathy. Both conserved end residues are part of each CDR3. The order of the fields is clone size, D gene, J gene, V gene, CDR3 DNA, CDR3 protein. A D gene is named only where the DNA matches it firmly. Some rows have no size entry. The others give once, few or many, or a class for an expanded clone.

many | TRBD1 | TRBJ2-7 | TRBV6-2/TRBV6-3 | TGTGCCAGCACTAACGACAGGGGAAGAAACGAGCAGTACTTC | CASTNDRGRNEQYF
NA | NA | TRBJ2-5 | TRBV7-9 | TGTGCCAGCAGCTTTGCAGGGGGGCGTGAGACCCAGTACTTC | CASSFAGGRETQYF
few | NA | TRBJ2-3 | TRBV7-2 | TGTGCCAGCAGCAGGGATTCTAGCCGGGCAGATACGCAGTATTTT | CASSRDSSRADTQYF
many | NA | TRBJ1-5 | TRBV28 | TGTGCCAGCAGTTTCGGCGGTGATCAGCCCCAGCATTTT | CASSFGGDQPQHF
many | NA | TRBJ2-3 | TRBV6-1 | TGTGCCAGCAGACCCGGAGGGCCAGGGAGCACAGATACGCAGTATTTT | CASRPGGPGSTDTQYF
many | NA | TRBJ1-2 | TRBV18 | TGTGCCAGCTCAACGGACAAAAACTATGGCTACACCTTC | CASSTDKNYGYTF
many | NA | TRBJ1-5 | TRBV2 | TGTGCCAGCAGTGCCGGGCTGGGACAGCCCCAGCATTTT | CASSAGLGQPQHF
many | TRBD1 | TRBJ1-2 | TRBV7-9 | TGTGCCAGCAGCTGGACAGGGGGCGGTAGTGGCTACACCTTC | CASSWTGGGSGYTF
NA | NA | TRBJ1-5 | TRBV5-1 | TGCGCCAGCAGCTTGGGCCCCCGGGGCGCCTATAGCAATCAGCCCCAGCATTTT | CASSLGPRGAYSNQPQHF
many | NA | TRBJ1-2 | TRBV28 | TGTGCCAGCAGAACCGGGACGGCCTATGGCTACACCTTC | CASRTGTAYGYTF
NA | TRBD2 | TRBJ2-7 | TRBV28 | TGTGCCAGCAGTTCGCCCAGCGGGAGTCGCCACGAGCAGTACTTC | CASSSPSGSRHEQYF
many | NA | TRBJ2-1 | TRBV7-2 | TGTGCCAGCAGCTTAAATTGGGGGGCCCCTTCCAATGAGCAGTTCTTC | CASSLNWGAPSNEQFF
NA | NA | TRBJ2-2 | TRBV12-3/TRBV12-4 | TGTGCCAGCAGTGACGGGATAGGGGAGCTGTTTTTT | CASSDGIGELFF
NA | NA | TRBJ1-2 | TRBV4-2 | TGTGCCAGCAGCCAAGGTAGCAGTAGTAACTATGGCTACACCTTC | CASSQGSSSNYGYTF
NA | NA | TRBJ1-6 | TRBV25-1 | TGTGCCAGCAGTGAATTAAATTCTTCACCCCTCCACTTT | CASSELNSSPLHF